The 25 T cell receptor beta chains below were found in one sample sequenced in a study of blood T cell repertoires in COVID-19 (TCRdb year 2020). Library method: the immunoSEQ multiplex PCR assay. TCRdb took over this immuneACCESS table, retaining in-frame rearrangements with V and J assigned. Such tables are incomplete; in checked studies, under half of the missing clones stem from an unresolved V gene, and the remainder is unexplained. For this sample there are about 75,000 clones; 75% to 90% appear just once. 2.5% of the sample is held by the ten biggest clonotypes. Sequencing was performed on peripheral blood. These receptors all come from a human donor in a cohort sampled during active COVID-19.

The gene calls are TRBV12-3 or TRBV12-4 and TRBJ2-3; D remains ambiguous. The CDR3 runs 11 residues. V was trimmed by 5 bases and J by 2 bases, leaving 2 bases between them. The CDR3: CASSLTDTQYF. CDR3 bases: TGTGCCAGCAGTCTCACAGATACGCAGTATTTT.

The V gene is TRBV18, the J gene TRBJ2-7; D is perhaps TRBD2 (5 bases). Trimming cost V 0 bases and J 3 bases, with 9 bases left between them. The CDR3 spans 14 residues. CDR1 is KGHSH, CDR2 LQKENI, per germline. This chain's CDR3 is CASSPPPAVYEQYF. The DNA for the CDR3 is TGTGCCAGCTCACCACCCCCAGCGGTCTACGAGCAGTACTTC.

The chain carries TRBV6-2 or TRBV6-3 and TRBJ2-7, with a possible D match to TRBD2 (7 bases). The CDR3 loop spans 16 amino acids. Germline loops: CDR1 MNHEY, CDR2 SVGEGT. Trimming removed 6 bases from V and 5 bases from J, with 23 bases in between. This CDR3 is CASSQGRLAGVDEQYF. In DNA, the CDR3 is TGTGCCAGCAGCCAGGGGCGGTTGGCGGGAGTCGACGAGCAGTACTTC.

The chain links TRBV5-1 to TRBJ2-3, with a possible D match to TRBD1 (6 bases). Trimming took 1 base from V and 4 from J, leaving 16 bases between them. The CDR3 has 16 residues. The V gene's germline CDR1 is SGHRS and CDR2 YFSETQ. The chain's CDR3 is CASSLITGRVADTQYF. The DNA of the CDR3 is TGCGCCAGCAGCTTGATTACAGGGCGGGTGGCAGATACGCAGTATTTT.

This sequence joins TRBV5-1 and TRBJ1-4; TRBD1 might be the D (5 bases). The germline V gene encodes CDR1 SGHRS and CDR2 YFSETQ. This CDR3 comprises 16 residues. The V and J ends lost 1 base and 5 bases respectively, with 15 bases between them. The CDR3 nucleotides are TGCGCCAGCAGCTTGACCCCCGGGGGATCCAATGAAAAACTGTTTTTT. It specifies CASSLTPGGSNEKLFF.

This clone was counted a single time. The chain links TRBV6-6 to TRBJ1-1; 8 bases are a match to TRBD1. There are 14 residues in the CDR3. Germline V lookup: CDR1 MNHNY, CDR2 SVGAGI (reference sequence). Germline trimming cut 2 bases from V and 1 base from J; bases unmatched to any gene: 0. The chain's CDR3 is CASSYTGGNTEAFF. For the CDR3, the DNA is TGTGCCAGCAGTTACACAGGGGGGAACACTGAAGCTTTCTTT.

V and J are TRBV7-8 and TRBJ2-1; 11 positions match TRBD2. The CDR3 length is 15 residues. Trimming cost V 4 bases and J 5 bases; bases outside gene matches: 4. Looked up from germline, CDR1 is SGHVS and CDR2 is FQNEAQ. CDR3 region: CASSSRLAGNNEQFF. CDR3 sequence (DNA): TGTGCCAGCAGCTCAAGACTAGCGGGGAACAATGAGCAGTTCTTC.

The chain uses TRBV19 and TRBJ2-1, with 7 bases fitting TRBD2. Germline trimming cut 1 base from V and 0 bases from J; bases unmatched to any gene: 0. The CDR3 has 15 amino acids. Germline V gives CDR1 LNHDA, CDR2 SQIVND (reference sequence). This chain's CDR3 is CASSIGLASYNEQFF. The CDR3 bases are TGTGCCAGTAGTATAGGACTAGCCTCCTACAATGAGCAGTTCTTC.

The chain is built from TRBV5-1 and TRBJ2-7; D might be TRBD1 (6 bases). The CDR3 covers 16 residues. The ends were cut back, 0 bases at V and 0 bases at J, with 13 bases in the middle. Germline V gene data show CDR1 as SGHRS and CDR2 as YFSETQ. CDR3 DNA sequence: TGCGCCAGCAGCTTGGCCGGGCAGGGGCCCTCCTACGAGCAGTACTTC. Its protein product is CASSLAGQGPSYEQYF.

The chain carries TRBV19 and TRBJ2-7; 14 nucleotides agree with TRBD2. The germline CDR1 and CDR2 sequences are LNHDA and SQIVND (reference sequence). The CDR3 loop spans 17 amino acids. Losses at the gene ends were 3 bases for V and 7 bases for J; bases not matched to a gene: 11. The CDR3 loop reads CASSMEGLAGASGEQYF. DNA for the CDR3: TGTGCCAGTAGTATGGAGGGACTAGCGGGAGCATCGGGAGAGCAGTACTTC. The full variable domain, in which reference TRBV19 and TRBJ2-7 provide the parts outside the CDR3, is DGGITQSPKYLFRKEGQNVTLSCEQNLNHDAMYWYRQDPGQGLRLIYYSQIVNDFQKGDIAEGYSVSREKKESFPLTVTSAQKNPTAFYLCASSMEGLAGASGEQYFGPGTRLTVT.

This clone was counted once. The chain couples TRBV18 to TRBJ1-1, with a weak D call TRBD1 (6 bases). CDR1 KGHSH and CDR2 LQKENI come from the germline V gene. The CDR3 has 14 residues. V was cut by 3 bases and J by 0 bases, with 8 bases left in between. CDR3 region: CASSPTGLNTEAFF. The CDR3 DNA sequence: TGTGCCAGCTCACCGACAGGATTGAACACTGAAGCTTTCTTT.

V is TRBV9 and J is TRBJ2-5, with 16 bases matching TRBD2. The CDR3 contains 17 residues. Germline CDR1 reads SGDLS; CDR2 reads YYNGEE. With 2 bases clipped from V and 4 bases from J, the junction kept 5 bases outside the gene matches. The CDR3 loop reads CASSVGTSGGARETQYF. The CDR3 DNA reads TGTGCCAGCAGCGTCGGGACTAGCGGGGGGGCCCGAGAGACCCAGTACTTC.

The genes are TRBV3-1 (or the pseudogene TRBV3-2) and TRBJ2-7; 8 nucleotides align to TRBD1. V was pared by 4 bases and J by 3 bases, with 8 bases of the junction left unmatched. CDR3 length equals 15 residues. Germline CDR1 is LGHDT and CDR2 is YNNKEL (reference sequence). CDR3 sequence: CASSPGQGTVYEQYF. CDR3 nucleotide sequence: TGTGCCAGCAGCCCAGGACAGGGAACTGTCTACGAGCAGTACTTC.

The rearrangement uses TRBV5-6 and TRBJ2-3; 7 nucleotides match TRBD1. The ends lost 1 base at V and 0 bases at J; junction bases unmatched: 5. The CDR3 is 16 residues long. Germline V gene sequence: CDR1 SGHDT, CDR2 YYEEEE. CDR3 region: CASSLRGQVSTDTQYF. CDR3 in DNA: TGTGCCAGCAGCTTGAGGGGGCAGGTGAGCACAGATACGCAGTATTTT.

This clone was counted a single time. The CDR3 coding sequence is TGTGCCAGCAGCAGTCGGACAGGGTATGTGAACACTGAAGCTTTCTTT. This codes for CASSSRTGYVNTEAFF. The chain has TRBV11-2 and TRBJ1-1; 8 nucleotides align to TRBD1. Germline-derived CDR1 and CDR2 are SGHAT and FQNNGV. This CDR3 has 16 residues. Trimming at V came to 5 bases and at J to 0 bases, leaving 8 bases not matched to a gene.

The chain recombines TRBV7-2 with TRBJ2-5; 12 bases match TRBD2. V dropped 3 bases and J dropped 5; count of bases not matched to a gene: 4. Germline V gives CDR1 SGHTA, CDR2 FQGNSA. The CDR3 has 15 residues. The CDR3 spells CASSLTSGSGETQYF. The DNA of the CDR3 is TGTGCCAGCAGCTTGACTAGCGGGAGCGGGGAGACCCAGTACTTC.

The chain employs TRBV18 and TRBJ2-1; TRBD2 matches 11 bases. CDR3 length: 15 amino acids. J lost 9 bases, V lost 0 bases, and 4 bases had no gene match. Germline CDR1 reads KGHSH; CDR2 reads LQKENI. The CDR3 bases are TGTGCCAGCTCACCACCTAGCGGGGGGGCCGGTGAGCAGTTCTTC. Protein sequence: CASSPPSGGAGEQFF.

The chain recombines TRBV9 with TRBJ2-1; D perhaps matches TRBD2 (5 bases). Deletions cut 4 bases from V and 10 bases from J, with 21 bases between. Germline assignment: CDR1 SGDLS and CDR2 YYNGEE. CDR3 length equals 15 residues. The CDR3 is CASSPPTSPPGEQFF. DNA of the CDR3: TGTGCCAGCAGCCCGCCAACTAGTCCGCCCGGAGAGCAGTTCTTC.

The chain is built from TRBV24-1 and TRBJ1-1, with TRBD1 matching 7 bases. J lost 1 base, V lost 9 bases, and 10 bases had no gene match. The CDR3 extends over 15 amino acids. Germline V CDR1 and CDR2: KGHDR, SFDVKD. Written as DNA, the CDR3 is TGTGCCACCCTGGCCCGACAGGGCGAGAACACTGAAGCTTTCTTT. Encoded protein: CATLARQGENTEAFF.

The chain combines TRBV27 with TRBJ2-2, with 7 positions matching TRBD2. Germline CDR1 MNHEY, CDR2 SMNVEV (reference sequence). The CDR3 is made up of 15 amino acids. The junction had 10 bases not matched to a gene; V was cut back by 5 bases and J by 7 bases. In DNA, the CDR3 is TGTGCCAGCAGTGAACGGACTAGTCTCGTCGGGGAGCTGTTTTTT. This sequence encodes CASSERTSLVGELFF.

The rearrangement uses TRBV18 and TRBJ2-1; no firm D call. Trimming pared 2 bases from V and 5 bases from J, leaving 16 bases between. This CDR3 spans 16 amino acids. Germline assignment: CDR1 KGHSH and CDR2 LQKENI. CDR3 DNA: TGTGCCAGCTCACCAAGAAGAACTGAAATTAACAATGAGCAGTTCTTC. Translation gives CASSPRRTEINNEQFF.

This clone was recorded once. This rearrangement joins TRBV9 to TRBJ2-1; possible D gene TRBD2, 7 bases. Germline values: CDR1 SGDLS, CDR2 YYNGEE. Trimming stripped 7 bases from V and 8 bases from J, with 19 bases between. This CDR3 is 14 amino acids long. Written as DNA, the CDR3 is TGTGCCAGCTGTGGACGGGGGGCGGGGGATGAGCAGTTCTTC. Its translation: CASCGRGAGDEQFF.

This clone turned up a few times. This sequence joins TRBV7-8 and TRBJ1-5; the match to TRBD1 covers 7 bases. The CDR3 sequence is 16 residues long. The V gene end was trimmed by 6 bases and the J gene end by 0 bases; junction bases not matched to a gene: 8. Germline CDR1 reads SGHVS; CDR2 reads FQNEAQ. The CDR3 is CASRRQGSGSNQPQHF. The CDR3 region has the DNA TGTGCCAGCAGACGACAGGGTTCGGGTAGCAATCAGCCCCAGCATTTT.

The table lists this clone with a count of one. Written as DNA, the CDR3 is TGCGCCAGCAGCCAAGCCCGCGACAGGGAGGTAGTCAATGAGCAGTTCTTC. This encodes CASSQARDREVVNEQFF. V usage is TRBV4-3 and J usage is TRBJ2-1, with D perhaps matching TRBD1 (7 bases). V was pared by 1 base and J by 6 bases, with 19 bases between. The CDR3 runs to 17 residues. The germline V gene encodes CDR1 LGHNA and CDR2 YSLEER.

The sample holds one count of this clone. The chain recombines TRBV11-2 with TRBJ2-2; 7 bases map to TRBD2. The CDR3 totals 16 residues. V shed 5 bases and J 2 bases; nucleotides not matched to a gene: 8. CDR1 and CDR2 (germline): SGHAT, FQNNGV. CDR3 sequence reads: CASSPRSGINTGELFF. The CDR3 DNA sequence: TGTGCCAGCAGCCCAAGAAGCGGGATTAACACCGGGGAGCTGTTTTTT. The full variable domain, with the rest looked up from reference TRBV11-2 and TRBJ2-2, is EAGVAQSPRYKIIEKRQSVAFWCNPISGHATLYWYQQILGQGPKLLIQFQNNGVVDDSQLPKDRFSAERLKGVDSTLKIQPAKLEDSAVYLCASSPRSGINTGELFFGEGSRLTVL.